Listed here are 10 T cell receptor beta chains from one sample, sequenced in a study of blood T cell repertoires in COVID-19. This table comes from immunoSEQ multiplex PCR, and its TCRdb copy is limited to in-frame clones, with some not included. The table has about 76,000 clones, about 82% seen once. Sequenced input: peripheral blood. The receptors come from a woman aged 60-75 years with acute or convalescent COVID-19.

This chain uses TRBV19 with TRBJ1-3; 10 nucleotides align to TRBD1. The CDR3 runs to 16 residues. The V and J ends lost 4 bases and 3 bases, in that order; junction bases with no gene match: 6. Looked up from germline, CDR1 is LNHDA and CDR2 is SQIVND (reference sequence). CDR3 in amino acids: CASSNPGQGNGNTIYF. The CDR3 DNA follows: TGTGCCAGTAGTAACCCGGGACAGGGGAATGGAAACACCATATATTTT.

This clone appeared a single time. This sequence joins TRBV13 and TRBJ2-3; 10 bases align to TRBD1. V dropped 5 bases and J dropped 3; count of bases not matched to a gene: 11. Germline V gene lookup returns CDR1 PRHDT and CDR2 FYEKMQ (reference sequence). CDR3 size: 17 residues. In nucleotides, the CDR3 is TGTGCCAGCAGCCCGGCCCCGCGACAGGGGGCAACAGATACGCAGTATTTT. This codes for CASSPAPRQGATDTQYF.

The CDR3 protein is CASSLLAGTDTQYF. CDR3 DNA: TGTGCCAGCAGCCTTCTAGCGGGCACAGATACGCAGTATTTT. This sequence joins TRBV27 and TRBJ2-3; 7 bases are shared with TRBD2. The CDR3 runs to 14 residues. Germline V gene lookup returns CDR1 MNHEY and CDR2 SMNVEV (reference sequence). Trimming removed 6 bases from V and 1 base from J; junction bases left unmatched: 4.

This chain connects TRBV5-1 to TRBJ1-1; D perhaps matches TRBD1 (5 bases). The CDR3 runs 15 residues. The germline V and J ends were trimmed by 0 bases and 1 base, with 10 bases remaining between them. CDR1 is SGHRS and CDR2 is YFSETQ in the germline V gene. CDR3 loop: CASSLAGGRNTEAFF. As DNA, the CDR3 is TGCGCCAGCAGCTTGGCCGGGGGTAGGAACACTGAAGCTTTCTTT.

The chain combines TRBV3-1 (or the pseudogene TRBV3-2) with TRBJ2-1, with no clear D. The CDR3 loop spans 11 amino acids. Trimming removed 5 bases from V and 5 bases from J, with 4 bases in between. In germline, CDR1 is LGHDT, CDR2 YNNKEL (reference sequence). CDR3 sequence reads: CASSVNNEQFF. The CDR3, as DNA: TGTGCCAGCAGCGTCAACAATGAGCAGTTCTTC.

In this sample, this clone turned up a few times. The chain uses TRBV18 and TRBJ1-2; D uncertain. CDR3 size: 12 residues. Germline V lookup: CDR1 KGHSH, CDR2 LQKENI. Trimming cost V 2 bases and J 3 bases, with 4 bases left between them. The CDR3 nucleotides are TGTGCCAGCTCACCAGAGGACTATGGCTACACCTTC. This codes for CASSPEDYGYTF.

This clone was observed once. V gene TRBV3-1 (or the pseudogene TRBV3-2) combines with J gene TRBJ2-3; D unclear. CDR1 is LGHDT and CDR2 is YNNKEL in the germline V gene (reference sequence). The CDR3 runs 13 residues. Trimming stripped 1 base from V and 4 bases from J, with 6 bases between. This chain's CDR3 is CASSQVPADTQYF. The DNA of the CDR3 is TGTGCCAGCAGCCAAGTCCCCGCAGATACGCAGTATTTT.

For the CDR3, the DNA is TGTGCCAGCAGTAGGACAGGGTACGAGCAGTACTTC. The encoded protein is CASSRTGYEQYF. This rearrangement joins TRBV6-2 or TRBV6-3 to TRBJ2-7, with 8 positions matching TRBD1. The germline CDR1 and CDR2 sequences are MNHEY and SVGEGT. V lost 5 bases, J lost 4 bases, and 1 base stayed unmatched. CDR3 length: 12 amino acids.

The chain uses TRBV19 and TRBJ1-2; 7 bases match TRBD1. This CDR3 is 14 amino acids long. Looked up from germline, CDR1 is LNHDA and CDR2 is SQIVND (reference sequence). V shed 6 bases and J 5 bases; nucleotides not matched to a gene: 9. The CDR3 sequence: CASSPTGSGYGYTF. CDR3 DNA: TGTGCCAGTAGCCCGACAGGGTCAGGTTATGGCTACACCTTC.

The gene calls are TRBV7-2 and TRBJ2-1, with 8 positions matching TRBD2. With 3 bases clipped from V and 5 bases from J, the junction kept 3 bases outside the gene matches. Germline values: CDR1 SGHTA, CDR2 FQGNSA. This CDR3 is built from 14 residues. As DNA, the CDR3 is TGTGCCAGCAGCTTTGGCGGGGGGAACAATGAGCAGTTCTTC. Encoded protein: CASSFGGGNNEQFF.